These 22 T cell receptor beta chains came from one sample sequenced in a study of blood T cell repertoires in COVID-19. The assay was immunoSEQ multiplex PCR, and TCRdb's table has in-frame clones only and misses some. The data contain over 35,000 clones, around 85% of them singletons. Sequenced sample: peripheral blood. The receptors shown here come from a man in his 60s with active or convalescent COVID-19.

The chain uses TRBV28 and TRBJ1-5; D not resolved. Germline V gives CDR1 MDHEN, CDR2 SYDVKM. The V end lost 3 bases, the J end lost 0 bases, and 15 bases lay between the germline ends. This CDR3 contains 17 residues. CDR3 DNA: TGTGCCAGCAGTTTGCGCGCGGGCAGACATAGCAATCAGCCCCAGCATTTT. It specifies CASSLRAGRHSNQPQHF.

This clone has only one observation. This chain connects TRBV6-6 to TRBJ1-2; 8 nucleotides line up with TRBD1. The germline gives CDR1 MNHNY, CDR2 SVGAGI (reference sequence). With V trimmed by 5 bases and J by 8 bases, 16 bases remained unmatched. The CDR3 covers 16 residues. In DNA form, the CDR3 reads TGTGCCAGCAGTCACCCATATCCGAGGACAGGGTCGGGCTACACCTTC. Its translation is CASSHPYPRTGSGYTF.

Notes on this clone: Other nucleotide sequences in the sample specify the same CDR3. The gene calls are TRBV18 and TRBJ1-2, with TRBD1 matching over 9 bases. V trimming: 4 bases; J trimming: 8 bases; junction bases outside the gene matches: 5. CDR3 length: 13 amino acids. CDR1 KGHSH and CDR2 LQKENI come from the germline V gene. CDR3 residues: CASSLDRGSGYTF. CDR3 nucleotide sequence: TGTGCCAGCTCACTGGACAGGGGATCCGGCTACACCTTC.

This chain connects TRBV3-1 (or the pseudogene TRBV3-2) to TRBJ1-1; a possible D gene is TRBD1 (6 bases). This CDR3 has 14 residues. V was pared by 5 bases and J by 1 base, with 11 bases between. Germline CDR1 reads LGHDT; CDR2 reads YNNKEL (reference sequence). The CDR3 protein is CASSRLGQNTEAFF. The CDR3 region has the DNA TGTGCCAGCAGCAGACTGGGACAGAACACTGAAGCTTTCTTT.

The rearrangement links TRBV28 to TRBJ2-1; tentatively, D is TRBD1 (5 bases). This CDR3 spans 16 amino acids. V lost 5 bases and J 1 base, leaving 15 bases between the germline ends. Germline assignment: CDR1 MDHEN and CDR2 SYDVKM. The CDR3 reads CASSNNRGRSYNEQFF. CDR3 bases: TGTGCCAGCAGTAACAATAGGGGAAGGTCCTACAATGAGCAGTTCTTC.

This clone was observed a few times. The V call is TRBV4-2, the J call TRBJ1-5; D is ambiguous. Germline CDR1 LGHNA, CDR2 YNFKEQ. The CDR3 has 17 amino acids. V lost 0 bases and J 4 bases, leaving 16 bases between the germline ends. The CDR3 DNA sequence: TGTGCCAGCAGCCAAGATCTTGCGGTATTGGGTAATCAGCCCCAGCATTTT. It translates to CASSQDLAVLGNQPQHF.

The V call is TRBV5-5, the J call TRBJ1-2; TRBD1 aligns across 9 bases. J lost 4 bases, V lost 4 bases, and 8 bases had no gene match. This CDR3 comprises 15 residues. Germline CDR1 and CDR2: SGHKS and YYEKEE (reference sequence). The CDR3 DNA reads as TGTGCCAGCAGCCGGGGGACAGGGTTTAGCTATGGCTACACCTTC. Protein product: CASSRGTGFSYGYTF.

The chain links TRBV5-6 to TRBJ2-1; D uncertain. This CDR3 spans 12 amino acids. V lost 0 bases, J lost 9 bases, and 7 bases lay in between. The germline V gene encodes CDR1 SGHDT and CDR2 YYEEEE. The CDR3 DNA is TGTGCCAGCAGCTTGGTCCGGAGTGAGCAGTTCTTC. Amino acids: CASSLVRSEQFF. The whole variable domain, remainder taken from reference TRBV5-6 and TRBJ2-1, is DAGVTQSPTHLIKTRGQQVTLRCSPKSGHDTVSWYQQALGQGPQFIFQYYEEEERQRGNFPDRFSGHQFPNYSSELNVNALLLGDSALYLCASSLVRSEQFFGPGTRLTVL.

The chain employs TRBV6-5 and TRBJ2-3; 7 nucleotides agree with TRBD2. The V and J ends lost 6 bases and 4 bases, in that order; junction bases with no gene match: 10. The CDR3 is 15 amino acids. Germline loops: CDR1 MNHEY, CDR2 SVGAGI. CDR3 in DNA: TGTGCCAGCAGCCAAAAAGGACTAGTTCCAGATACGCAGTATTTT. This codes for CASSQKGLVPDTQYF.

V usage is TRBV10-1 and J usage is TRBJ1-1, with a weak D call TRBD1 (5 bases). CDR1 and CDR2 (germline): WNHNN, SYGVQD (reference sequence). The CDR3 is 13 amino acids. The V and J ends lost 6 bases and 0 bases respectively, with 8 bases between them. Here the CDR3 DNA reads TGCGCCAGCAGCTCCAGGGTGAACACTGAAGCTTTCTTT. Amino acid sequence: CASSSRVNTEAFF.

This chain uses TRBV5-1 with TRBJ1-2; TRBD1 matches 7 bases. Per the germline V gene, CDR1 is SGHRS and CDR2 is YFSETQ. The CDR3 runs 13 residues. Trimming removed 7 bases from V and 7 bases from J; junction bases left unmatched: 10. The chain's CDR3 is CASGSGTEGGYTF. CDR3 nucleotide sequence: TGCGCCAGCGGGTCCGGGACAGAGGGTGGCTACACCTTC.

This chain links TRBV6-5 with TRBJ1-4, with 11 nucleotides matching TRBD1. Germline V CDR1 and CDR2: MNHEY, SVGAGI. This CDR3 has 15 amino acids. Trimming took 6 bases from V and 7 from J; bases not matched to a gene: 7. The CDR3 region is CASSGRGTGGEKLFF. As DNA, the CDR3 is TGTGCCAGCAGCGGAAGGGGGACAGGGGGTGAAAAACTGTTTTTT.

The gene calls are TRBV28 and TRBJ1-4; the match to TRBD1 covers 8 bases. Germline V CDR1 and CDR2: MDHEN, SYDVKM. The ends lost 1 base at V and 12 bases at J; junction bases unmatched: 1. The CDR3 loop spans 12 amino acids. The CDR3 here is CASSLLQGELFF. As DNA, the CDR3 is TGTGCCAGCAGTTTATTACAGGGGGAACTGTTTTTT.

The chain recombines TRBV6-1 with TRBJ2-4, with a weak D call TRBD1 (6 bases). CDR1 and CDR2 (germline): MNHNS, SASEGT. V was shortened by 1 base and J by 15 bases, with 16 bases between the two germline ends. The CDR3 spans 13 residues. The CDR3, as DNA: TGTGCCAGCAGTGAAGGAGGTTGGGGGCTACGGTACTTC. This gives the protein CASSEGGWGLRYF.

This chain connects TRBV5-5 to TRBJ2-5, with D possibly being TRBD2 (5 bases). The germline V gene has CDR1 SGHKS and CDR2 YYEKEE (reference sequence). V was cut by 0 bases and J by 3 bases, with 6 bases left in between. This CDR3 comprises 13 residues. CDR3 nucleotides: TGTGCCAGCAGCTTGGGGCGGGAAGAGACCCAGTACTTC. The encoded protein is CASSLGREETQYF.

The V and J genes are TRBV2 and TRBJ1-5, with D possibly TRBD1 on 6 matching bases. CDR1 is SNHLY, CDR2 FYNNEI, per germline. The CDR3 covers 14 residues. Between the trimmed V and J ends, which lost 4 bases and 7 bases, there was a span of 14 bases. CDR3 amino acids: CASSAEGGGQPQHF. The CDR3 nucleotides read TGTGCCAGCAGTGCGGAGGGGGGAGGGCAGCCCCAGCATTTT.

With regard to this clone: Other nucleotide sequences in the sample specify the same CDR3. This sequence joins TRBV19 and TRBJ2-1; 11 bases align to TRBD2. CDR1 LNHDA and CDR2 SQIVND come from the germline V gene (reference sequence). After removal of 11 bases from V and 9 bases from J, the junction contained 9 bases not matched to a gene. The CDR3 length is 13 residues. CDR3 sequence: CASSSGRATEQFF. DNA of the CDR3: TGTGCCTCTAGTAGCGGGAGGGCTACTGAGCAGTTCTTC.

The genes are TRBV12-3 or TRBV12-4 and TRBJ1-1; 7 nucleotides line up with TRBD1. The CDR3 consists of 13 residues. Trimming took 7 bases from V and 2 from J; bases not matched to a gene: 4. In DNA form, the CDR3 reads TGTGCCAGCATACGGACAGGTAACACTGAAGCTTTCTTT. Protein: CASIRTGNTEAFF.

V is TRBV15 and J is TRBJ1-5; maybe TRBD1 (6 bases). V was clipped by 2 bases and J by 0 bases, with 17 bases between them. The length of the CDR3 is 18 residues. Germline V gene data show CDR1 as LNHNV and CDR2 as YYDKDF (reference sequence). DNA of the CDR3: TGTGCCACCAGCAGATCACTAGGACAGCCATATAGCAATCAGCCCCAGCATTTT. Residues: CATSRSLGQPYSNQPQHF.

The chain uses TRBV5-6 and TRBJ1-4, with D unresolved. CDR3 size: 14 residues. V was shortened by 0 bases and J by 8 bases, with 11 bases between the two germline ends. Per the germline V gene, CDR1 is SGHDT and CDR2 is YYEEEE. The CDR3 reads CASSLGASLEKLFF. The CDR3 nucleotides are TGTGCCAGCAGCTTGGGAGCTTCCCTGGAAAAACTGTTTTTT. The entire variable domain, with the rest obtained from reference TRBV5-6 and TRBJ1-4, is as follows: DAGVTQSPTHLIKTRGQQVTLRCSPKSGHDTVSWYQQALGQGPQFIFQYYEEEERQRGNFPDRFSGHQFPNYSSELNVNALLLGDSALYLCASSLGASLEKLFFGSGTQLSVL.

J is TRBJ1-3 and V is TRBV11-2; possible D gene TRBD1, 6 bases. The CDR3 loop spans 15 amino acids. Trimming removed 6 bases at V and 1 base at J, with 13 bases between. Germline CDR1 and CDR2: SGHAT and FQNNGV. CDR3 in amino acids: CASSPQGWSGNTIYF. The CDR3 DNA reads as TGTGCCAGCAGTCCACAGGGATGGTCTGGAAACACCATATATTTT.

This clone came up once. The rearrangement joins TRBV7-8 to TRBJ1-1, with a weak D call TRBD1 (6 bases). V dropped 5 bases and J dropped 4 bases, with 11 bases sitting between them. The CDR3 runs 13 residues. CDR1 SGHVS and CDR2 FQNEAQ come from the germline V gene. CDR3 sequence reads: CASSVKQGTEAFF. CDR3 nucleotide sequence: TGTGCCAGCAGCGTAAAACAGGGCACTGAAGCTTTCTTT.